This entry lists 5 T cell receptor beta chains sequenced from one sample in a study of T cells in narcolepsy. This table comes from immunoSEQ multiplex PCR, and its TCRdb copy is limited to in-frame clones, with some not included. The sample lists tens of thousands of clones, approximately 80% occurring once. Sequencing input: memory (CD45RA-) CD4+ T cells from blood. These receptors were taken from a human donor in good health.

This clone was counted once. The chain links TRBV5-4 to TRBJ2-7, with TRBD2 matching 8 bases. Per germline, CDR1 SGHNT and CDR2 YYREEE (reference sequence). The junction had 3 bases not matched to a gene; V was cut back by 2 bases and J by 2 bases. This CDR3 has 14 residues. CDR3 protein: CASSLAGDPYEQYF. DNA for the CDR3: TGTGCCAGCAGCTTAGCGGGGGATCCCTACGAGCAGTACTTC.

V usage is TRBV15 and J usage is TRBJ1-6, with a possible D match to TRBD1 (5 bases). The V gene's germline CDR1 is LNHNV and CDR2 YYDKDF (reference sequence). The CDR3 totals 22 residues. The ends were cut back, 2 bases at V and 0 bases at J, with 26 bases in the middle. CDR3 amino acids: CATSRIQTAQGLPSSYNSPLHF. The CDR3 DNA reads as TGTGCCACCAGCAGAATTCAGACAGCCCAAGGGTTGCCCAGCTCCTATAATTCACCCCTCCACTTT.

The chain uses TRBV28 and TRBJ1-2; perhaps TRBD1 as D (5 bases). CDR3 length: 15 residues. CDR1 and CDR2 from the germline V gene are MDHEN and SYDVKM. Trimming left V 3 bases short and J 1 base short, with 12 bases between. The CDR3 nucleotides are TGTGCCAGCAGTTTCTCCGACAGACTTAACTATGGCTACACCTTC. Amino acids: CASSFSDRLNYGYTF.

The rearrangement uses TRBV28 and TRBJ2-1; 8 nucleotides align to TRBD2. CDR1 is MDHEN and CDR2 is SYDVKM in the germline V gene. J lost 1 base, V lost 5 bases, and 16 bases had no gene match. This CDR3 has 19 residues. This CDR3 is CASSPSPGLGTMSYNEQFF. The CDR3 DNA reads TGTGCCAGCAGTCCTTCCCCGGGACTAGGAACCATGTCCTACAATGAGCAGTTCTTC.

CDR3 nucleotides: TGTGCCAGCTCACCAGGGGGGTTTGGCTACACCTTC. Protein sequence: CASSPGGFGYTF. The V and J genes are TRBV18 and TRBJ1-2; D may be TRBD1 (5 bases). The CDR3 totals 12 residues. The germline V gene encodes CDR1 KGHSH and CDR2 LQKENI. Trimming left V 2 bases short and J 7 bases short, with 8 bases between.